This passage covers 26 T cell receptor beta chains from one sample sequenced in a study of PD-1 blockade in classical Hodgkin lymphoma. Profiled with immunoSEQ multiplex PCR; TCRdb holds only in-frame clones, not every one. The sample shows some 17,000 clones, roughly 82% of them seen only once. Each and every patient relapsed after autologous stem cell transplantation, and patients got differing brentuximab vedotin exposure. The specimen comprised peripheral blood mononuclear cells (PBMCs), sampled before the second cycle of nivolumab. Receptors originate from a human donor with classical Hodgkin lymphoma.

The chain uses TRBV7-3 and TRBJ2-1; TRBD2 matches at 11 bases. The V and J ends lost 4 bases and 6 bases, in that order; junction bases with no gene match: 8. CDR1 is SGHTA, CDR2 FQGTGA, per germline. The CDR3 totals 16 residues. The CDR3 region has the DNA TGTGCCAGCAGCTCAACCGGGACTAGCGGCTCCAATGAGCAGTTCTTC. Translation: CASSSTGTSGSNEQFF.

This clone is medium-sized by share. The V gene is TRBV4-1, the J gene TRBJ1-1; D gene unclear. The V gene lost 4 bases and the J gene lost 13 bases, with 16 bases spanning the gap. Germline CDR1 reads MGHRA; CDR2 reads YSYEKL. This CDR3 is built from 12 residues. This CDR3 reads CASSRQDFNVFF. The CDR3 nucleotides are TGCGCCAGCAGCCGGCAGGACTTTAATGTTTTCTTT.

V is TRBV2 and J is TRBJ2-7; the D is unclear. Trimming removed 4 bases from V and 2 bases from J, with 3 bases in between. The germline V gene encodes CDR1 SNHLY and CDR2 FYNNEI. CDR3 length equals 11 residues. The CDR3 loop reads CASSVAYEQYF. CDR3 sequence (DNA): TGTGCCAGCAGTGTAGCCTACGAGCAGTACTTC.

This chain links TRBV19 with TRBJ2-1; 11 bases are a match to TRBD2. The CDR3 extends over 16 amino acids. The V gene end was trimmed by 4 bases and the J gene end by 7 bases; junction bases not matched to a gene: 9. Germline V CDR1 and CDR2: LNHDA, SQIVND (reference sequence). The CDR3 nucleotides read TGTGCCAGTAGTAGAAGTAGCGGGGGGGCCGGGAATGAGCAGTTCTTC. Residues: CASSRSSGGAGNEQFF.

This chain's CDR3 is CASSPNTGFGDTEAFF. CDR3 in DNA: TGTGCCAGCAGCCCAAATACAGGGTTCGGGGACACTGAAGCTTTCTTT. This chain links TRBV7-2 with TRBJ1-1, with D possibly being TRBD1 (6 bases). The germline V gene has CDR1 SGHTA and CDR2 FQGNSA. CDR3 size: 16 residues. V was trimmed by 5 bases and J by 3 bases, leaving 19 bases between them. Supplemented by reference TRBV7-2 and TRBJ1-1, the full variable domain reads GAGVSQSPSNKVTEKGKDVELRCDPISGHTALYWYRQSLGQGLEFLIYFQGNSAPDKSGLPSDRFSAERTGGSVSTLTIQRTQQEDSAVYLCASSPNTGFGDTEAFFGQGTRLTVV.

The rearrangement uses TRBV27 and TRBJ1-1, with D tentatively TRBD1 (5 bases). The CDR3 has 13 residues. The germline gives CDR1 MNHEY, CDR2 SMNVEV (reference sequence). V shed 5 bases and J shed 3 bases, with 10 bases lying between them. The CDR3, as DNA: TGTGCCAGCAGTACAGGATTCTACACTGAAGCTTTCTTT. It specifies CASSTGFYTEAFF.

This chain links TRBV6-5 with TRBJ2-1; no reliable D call. The CDR3 runs 14 residues. CDR1 MNHEY and CDR2 SVGAGI come from the germline V gene. The V and J ends lost 2 bases and 0 bases respectively, with 5 bases between them. Here the CDR3 reads CASSYGSSYNEQFF. Written as DNA, the CDR3 is TGTGCCAGCAGTTACGGGTCCTCCTACAATGAGCAGTTCTTC.

The chain carries TRBV2 and TRBJ1-2; 9 positions agree with TRBD1. Germline V CDR1 and CDR2: SNHLY, FYNNEI. The ends lost 0 bases at V and 4 bases at J; junction bases unmatched: 6. The CDR3 runs to 16 residues. The CDR3 sequence is CASSEAGRTGAYGYTF. CDR3 nucleotide sequence: TGTGCCAGCAGTGAAGCCGGGAGGACAGGGGCCTATGGCTACACCTTC.

In the case of this clone: No DNA is shown, since the ends of the CDR3 on it are uncertain; the CDR3 is the one TCRdb lists. The V gene is TRBV6-5, the J gene TRBJ1-4. A total of 15 residues make up the CDR3, ends included. The germline V gene encodes CDR1 MNHEY and CDR2 SVGAGI. The CDR3 is CASRTSPPVVKNCFF.

The chain joins TRBV15 to TRBJ1-4; D uncertain. This CDR3 contains 14 residues. The V end lost 2 bases, the J end lost 12 bases, and 16 bases lay between the germline ends. Germline values: CDR1 LNHNV, CDR2 YYDKDF (reference sequence). The CDR3 nucleotides read TGTGCCACCAGCAGACTATATGGCCTTGGGGAACTGTTTTTT. This translates into CATSRLYGLGELFF.

The chain has TRBV5-1 and TRBJ1-5, with no clear D. Germline V lookup: CDR1 SGHRS, CDR2 YFSETQ. V shed 1 base and J shed 2 bases, with 10 bases lying between them. The CDR3 length is 15 residues. CDR3 DNA sequence: TGCGCCAGCAGCTTGATTGGTGCAGGCAATCAGCCCCAGCATTTT. Translating it yields CASSLIGAGNQPQHF.

This clone appeared a single time. This chain joins TRBV2 and TRBJ2-2; possible D gene TRBD1, 5 bases. The ends were cut back, 4 bases at V and 3 bases at J, with 12 bases in the middle. The germline V gene encodes CDR1 SNHLY and CDR2 FYNNEI. There are 15 residues in the CDR3. Written as DNA, the CDR3 is TGTGCCAGCAGTGTAAGACAGACTGACACCGGGGAGCTGTTTTTT. Residues: CASSVRQTDTGELFF. Drawing the rest from reference TRBV2 and TRBJ2-2, the complete variable domain is EPEVTQTPSHQVTQMGQEVILRCVPISNHLYFYWYRQILGQKVEFLVSFYNNEISEKSEIFDDQFSVERPDGSNFTLKIRSTKLEDSAMYFCASSVRQTDTGELFFGEGSRLTVL.

The chain combines TRBV29-1 with TRBJ2-3; D gene ambiguous. The germline V gene has CDR1 SQVTM and CDR2 ANQGSEA. The CDR3 length is 14 residues. V was trimmed by 7 bases and J by 6 bases, leaving 20 bases between them. This chain's CDR3 is CSALVNSVSDTQYF. The CDR3 nucleotides read TGCAGCGCTCTAGTTAATTCGGTTTCGGATACGCAGTATTTT.

The J gene is TRBJ1-2, the V gene TRBV28, with a weak D call TRBD1 (5 bases). Trimming pared 4 bases from V and 6 bases from J, leaving 21 bases between. CDR3 length: 16 amino acids. Germline V gene lookup returns CDR1 MDHEN and CDR2 SYDVKM. The CDR3 region is CASSYPMTVRTDGYTF. Here the CDR3 DNA reads TGTGCCAGCAGTTACCCAATGACAGTTCGTACCGATGGCTACACCTTC.

About this clone: At one of its ends the junction is not consistent with the germline gene, which may arise from a read error. The V and J genes are TRBV7-9 and TRBJ2-5; tentatively, D is TRBD1 or TRBD2 (5 bases each). Germline V CDR1 and CDR2: SEHNR, FQNEAQ (reference sequence). This CDR3 comprises 16 residues. The CDR3 DNA sequence: TGCGCCAGCAGCCAAGAATGGGGGACGTTACAAGAGACCCAGTACTTC. Its translation: CASSQEWGTLQETQYF.

J is TRBJ1-2 and V is TRBV6-5; D call uncertain. The CDR3 has 14 residues. Trimming left V 7 bases short and J 4 bases short, with 16 bases between. CDR1 MNHEY and CDR2 SVGAGI come from the germline V gene. CDR3 loop: CASNAQGGGYGYTF. CDR3 coding DNA: TGTGCCAGCAATGCACAAGGAGGCGGCTATGGCTACACCTTC.

V and J are TRBV6-1 and TRBJ2-2; 9 positions agree with TRBD1. After removal of 6 bases from V and 8 bases from J, the junction contained 7 bases not matched to a gene. Germline lookup yields CDR1 MNHNS and CDR2 SASEGT. This CDR3 has 14 residues. Written as DNA, the CDR3 is TGTGCCAGCAGGGACAGGGGCGTTTCTGGGGAGCTGTTTTTT. This codes for CASRDRGVSGELFF.

This clone appeared once. The chain couples TRBV7-3 to TRBJ2-1; D is ambiguous. In germline, CDR1 is SGHTA, CDR2 FQGTGA. The ends were cut back, 5 bases at V and 6 bases at J, with 11 bases in the middle. The CDR3 totals 13 residues. The CDR3, as DNA: TGTGCCAGCAGCCTGGCCCAACGCAATGAGCAGTTCTTC. It is translated as CASSLAQRNEQFF.

The chain joins TRBV6-5 to TRBJ1-1; 8 positions agree with TRBD1. The germline V gene encodes CDR1 MNHEY and CDR2 SVGAGI. The V gene end was trimmed by 0 bases and the J gene end by 8 bases; junction bases not matched to a gene: 11. This CDR3 comprises 16 residues. The CDR3 DNA follows: TGTGCCAGCAGTTACTCGATGACAGGGGCCCTAAAGGAAGCTTTCTTT. Its protein product is CASSYSMTGALKEAFF.

The chain carries TRBV5-1 and TRBJ1-2; D may be TRBD1 (6 bases). Trimming left V 3 bases short and J 0 bases short, with 9 bases between. The germline gives CDR1 SGHRS, CDR2 YFSETQ. The CDR3 runs to 14 residues. CDR3 nucleotides: TGCGCCAGCAGCTGGACAGTGACTAACTATGGCTACACCTTC. This gives the protein CASSWTVTNYGYTF.

The chain has TRBV11-2 and TRBJ2-3, with 7 bases that match TRBD2. The V segment lost 1 base and the J segment 1 base; nucleotides outside the gene matches: 5. The CDR3 spans 16 residues. The V gene's germline CDR1 is SGHAT and CDR2 FQNNGV. In nucleotides, the CDR3 is TGTGCCAGCAGCTTAGCCCCGGGGAGGGGCACAGATACGCAGTATTTT. Translating it yields CASSLAPGRGTDTQYF.

This clone showed up just once. The chain carries TRBV7-2 and TRBJ2-3; 9 bases fit TRBD2. Unmatched junction bases numbered 12, after V lost 1 base and J lost 10 bases. This CDR3 has 16 residues. Germline CDR1 reads SGHTA; CDR2 reads FQGNSA. The CDR3 region is CASSLDGGGAFNAQYF. CDR3 nucleotides: TGTGCCAGCAGCTTAGATGGCGGGGGGGCATTCAACGCGCAGTATTTT.

This chain links TRBV10-3 with TRBJ2-1, with a possible D match to TRBD1 (5 bases). The V and J ends lost 2 bases and 5 bases respectively, with 13 bases between them. CDR1 is ENHRY and CDR2 is SYGVKD in the germline V gene. This CDR3 contains 15 residues. The CDR3 DNA reads TGTGCCATCAGTGAGACCTTCGACAGCCACAATGAGCAGTTCTTC. Encoded protein: CAISETFDSHNEQFF.

The chain combines TRBV9 with TRBJ2-4; D may be TRBD1 (5 bases). The germline gives CDR1 SGDLS, CDR2 YYNGEE. This CDR3 is built from 14 residues. V was shortened by 3 bases and J by 7 bases, with 14 bases between the two germline ends. In DNA, the CDR3 is TGTGCCAGCAGCGGATCTACAGGTTCTAACATTCAGTACTTC. It encodes CASSGSTGSNIQYF.

The chain combines TRBV5-1 with TRBJ1-2; no firm D call. Trimming shortened V by 2 bases and J by 2 bases, and 10 bases separated the two germline ends. This CDR3 comprises 14 residues. Germline CDR1 and CDR2: SGHRS and YFSETQ. CDR3 sequence (DNA): TGCGCCAGCAGCTTCCTGGGCCGCAACTATGGCTACACCTTC. Translation gives CASSFLGRNYGYTF.

J is TRBJ1-1 and V is TRBV5-1; D is uncertain. Germline CDR1 reads SGHRS; CDR2 reads YFSETQ. The CDR3 has 16 residues. Trimming left V 0 bases short and J 2 bases short, with 14 bases between. In DNA, the CDR3 is TGCGCCAGCAGCTTGGGAGGCAGTCGCGGAAACACTGAAGCTTTCTTT. This translates into CASSLGGSRGNTEAFF.